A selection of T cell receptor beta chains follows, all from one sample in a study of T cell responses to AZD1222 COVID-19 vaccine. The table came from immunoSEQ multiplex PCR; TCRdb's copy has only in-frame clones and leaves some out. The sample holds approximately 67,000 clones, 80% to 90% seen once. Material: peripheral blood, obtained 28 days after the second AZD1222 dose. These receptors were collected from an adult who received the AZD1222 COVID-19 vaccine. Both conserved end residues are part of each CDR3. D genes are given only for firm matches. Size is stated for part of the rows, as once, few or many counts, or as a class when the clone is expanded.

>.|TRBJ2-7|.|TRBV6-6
TGTGCCAGCAGTTACTCGGTCCACGAGCAGTACTTC
CASSYSVHEQYF
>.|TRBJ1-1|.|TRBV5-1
TGCGCCAGCAGCTTGGTTGGGGACACTGAAGCTTTCTTT
CASSLVGDTEAFF
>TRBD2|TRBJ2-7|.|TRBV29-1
TGCAGCTACCTATTTAGGACTAGCGGTACCTACGAGCAGTACTTC
CSYLFRTSGTYEQYF
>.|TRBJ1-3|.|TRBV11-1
TGTGCCAGCAGCTTAGGTGCCTCTGGAAACACCATATATTTT
CASSLGASGNTIYF
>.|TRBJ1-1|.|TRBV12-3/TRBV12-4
TGTGCCAGCAGCCGGACAGCTTCTGGAGCTTTCTTT
CASSRTASGAFF
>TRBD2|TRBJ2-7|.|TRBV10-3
TGTGCCATCAGTGAGGGGACTAGCGGCAAGGGGGTAGAGCAGTACTTC
CAISEGTSGKGVEQYF
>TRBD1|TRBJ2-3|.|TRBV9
TGTGCCAGCAGCGTCCCGACAGGGCTCATCACAGATACGCAGTATTTT
CASSVPTGLITDTQYF
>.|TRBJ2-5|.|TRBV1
TGCACCAGCAGCCCGCGGGGACGGTGTATGGAGACCCAGTACTTC
CTSSPRGRCMETQYF
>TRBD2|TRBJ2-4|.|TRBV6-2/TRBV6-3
TGTGCCAGCAACCCACAGCGGGAGGTCGCCAAAAACATTCAGTACTTC
CASNPQREVAKNIQYF
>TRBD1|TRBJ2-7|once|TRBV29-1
TGCAGCGCTGCAGGGACAGTGACCAACTACGAGCAGTACTTC
CSAAGTVTNYEQYF
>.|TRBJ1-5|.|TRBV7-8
TGTGCCAGCAGCTCGCGGACAGCTGGGTATAGCAATCAGCCCCAGCATTTT
CASSSRTAGYSNQPQHF
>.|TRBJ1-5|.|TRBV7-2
TGTGCCAGCAGCTTAATACCTCTCAATCAGCCCCAGCATTTT
CASSLIPLNQPQHF
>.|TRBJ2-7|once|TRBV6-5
TGTGCCAGCAGTCTCGGGGTTCAGGAGGTGTACTTC
CASSLGVQEVYF
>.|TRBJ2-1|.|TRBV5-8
TGTGCCAGCAGCCACGAAATGTGGCGGGCTAACTACAATGAGCAGTTCTTC
CASSHEMWRANYNEQFF
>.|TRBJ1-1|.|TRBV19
TGTGCCAGTAGCACTTTGGGGGAGGGAACTGAAGCTTTCTTT
CASSTLGEGTEAFF
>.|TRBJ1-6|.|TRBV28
TGTGCCAGCACCGAGCTAGTCGCCTACTACGAAAATTCACCCCTCCACTTT
CASTELVAYYENSPLHF
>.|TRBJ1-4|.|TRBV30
TGTGCCTGGGGGGAAATGGAAAAACTGTTTTTT
CAWGEMEKLFF
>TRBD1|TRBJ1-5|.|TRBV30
TGTGCCTGGGCAATCGGGACAGCCTTTAATCAGCCCCAGCATTTT
CAWAIGTAFNQPQHF
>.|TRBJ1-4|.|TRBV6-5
TGTGCCAGCAGTCCCCGGCAGGGTTGGAAACTGTTTTTT
CASSPRQGWKLFF
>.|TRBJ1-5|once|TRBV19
TGTGCCAGTAGTATTGGAGGGCCCCAGCATTTT
CASSIGGPQHF
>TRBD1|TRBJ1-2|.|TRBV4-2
TGTGCCAGCAGCCAAGAGTCCGGACAGGTCGGTGGCTACACCTTC
CASSQESGQVGGYTF
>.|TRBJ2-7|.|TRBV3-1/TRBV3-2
TGTGCCAGCAGCCTACAGGGACCCTACGAGCAGTACTTC
CASSLQGPYEQYF
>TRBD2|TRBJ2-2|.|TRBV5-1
TGCGCCAGCAGCTTGGCGGCGGGGGGTACGAACACCGGGGAGCTGTTTTTT
CASSLAAGGTNTGELFF
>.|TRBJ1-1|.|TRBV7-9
TGTGCCAGCAGGAAGGGGTCGGACACTGAAGCTTTCTTT
CASRKGSDTEAFF